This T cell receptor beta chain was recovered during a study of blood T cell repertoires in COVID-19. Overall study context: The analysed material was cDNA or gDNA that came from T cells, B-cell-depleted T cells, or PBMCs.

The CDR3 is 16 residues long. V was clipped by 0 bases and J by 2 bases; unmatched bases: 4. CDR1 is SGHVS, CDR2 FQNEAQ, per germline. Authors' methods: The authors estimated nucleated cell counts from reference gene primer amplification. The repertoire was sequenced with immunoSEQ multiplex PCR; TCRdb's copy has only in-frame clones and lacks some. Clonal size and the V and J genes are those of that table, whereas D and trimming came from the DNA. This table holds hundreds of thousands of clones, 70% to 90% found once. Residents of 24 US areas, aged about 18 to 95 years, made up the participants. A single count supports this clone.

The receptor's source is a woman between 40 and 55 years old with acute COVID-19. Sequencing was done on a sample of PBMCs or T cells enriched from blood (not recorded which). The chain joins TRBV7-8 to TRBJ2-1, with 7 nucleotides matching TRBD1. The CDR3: CASSLATGRPYNEQFF. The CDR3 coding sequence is TGTGCCAGCAGCTTAGCGACAGGGCGACCCTACAATGAGCAGTTCTTC. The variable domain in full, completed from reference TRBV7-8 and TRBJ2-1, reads GAGVSQSPRYKVAKRGQDVALRCDPISGHVSLFWYQQALGQGPEFLTYFQNEAQLDKSGLPSDRFFAERPEGSVSTLKIQRTQQEDSAVYLCASSLATGRPYNEQFFGPGTRLTVL.